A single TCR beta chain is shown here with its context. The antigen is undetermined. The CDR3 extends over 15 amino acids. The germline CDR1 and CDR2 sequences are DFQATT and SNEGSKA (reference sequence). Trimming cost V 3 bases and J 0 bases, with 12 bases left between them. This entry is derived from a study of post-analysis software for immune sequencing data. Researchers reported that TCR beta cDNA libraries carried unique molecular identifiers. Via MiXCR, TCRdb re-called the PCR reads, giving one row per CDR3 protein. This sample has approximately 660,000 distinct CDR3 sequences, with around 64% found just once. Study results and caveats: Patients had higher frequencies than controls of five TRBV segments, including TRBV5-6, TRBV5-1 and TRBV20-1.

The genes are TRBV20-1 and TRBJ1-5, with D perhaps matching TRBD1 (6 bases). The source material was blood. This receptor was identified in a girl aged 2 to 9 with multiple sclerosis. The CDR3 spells CSASSHRASNQPQHF. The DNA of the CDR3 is TGCAGTGCTAGTTCGCACAGGGCTAGCAATCAGCCCCAGCATTTT.